The text below deals with one T cell receptor (beta chain). What it recognizes is unknown. This sequence may be a read error, since a much larger clone differs from it by one base. This record comes from a study of cytomegalovirus exposure and HLA in healthy donors. Study conclusions and caveats: Presence/absence analyses treated sequencing depth as roughly uniform across donors. Reports state that TCR beta sequences accurately predicted most subjects' HLA-A and HLA-B alleles. A later analysis reportedly found that, within productive TCRs, an Asian-associated ancestry cluster had fewer N-insertions than the mean observed across the approximately 660 donors.

PCR involved 60 Vbeta and 13 Jbeta primers. Libraries were prepared by immunoSEQ multiplex PCR; TCRdb keeps only in-frame clonotypes and omits some of them. The sample consists of about 140,000 clones, approximately 82% of them appearing once. This receptor was taken from a man aged 25-40 years in good health and CMV-seropositive. Sequenced sample: PBMCs.

The CDR3 sequence is CASSRSPTPDTQYF. As DNA, the CDR3 is TGTGCCAGCAGCCGCTCCCCGACACCAGATACGCAGTATTTT. The genes are TRBV4-2 and TRBJ2-3; D call uncertain. V dropped 4 bases and J dropped 4 bases, with 12 bases sitting between them. The germline V gene encodes CDR1 LGHNA and CDR2 YNFKEQ. This CDR3 spans 14 amino acids.